The subject of this entry is one T cell receptor beta chain. This sample is drawn from a study of control samples from healthy donors and cancer patients. Trimming took 4 bases from V and 3 from J, leaving 16 bases between them. CDR3 length: 15 amino acids. Germline assignment: CDR1 LNHDA and CDR2 SQIVND (reference sequence). Sequencing used immunoSEQ multiplex PCR; TCRdb keeps in-frame clones, though not all of them. Among 60,000 to 75,000 clones, 75% to 85% were seen once, and the ten largest hold 5% to 6.5%. Input material: blood. The V and J genes are TRBV19 and TRBJ2-7; D is possibly TRBD2 (6 bases). The receptor was isolated from a middle-aged man in good health. The CDR3 coding sequence is TGTGCCAGTAGTAATGGACCGGATAGCGGCTACGAGCAGTACTTC. Translating gives CASSNGPDSGYEQYF.